One sample yielded the 12 T cell receptor beta chains listed below, sequenced in a study of T cell changes during pregnancy in multiple sclerosis. Libraries were prepared by immunoSEQ multiplex PCR; TCRdb keeps only in-frame clonotypes and omits some of them. The profile shows tens of thousands of clones, 90% to 95% of them singletons. This sample comprised CD8+ T cells from peripheral blood mononuclear cells, obtained before pregnancy. These receptor sequences come from a female donor with multiple sclerosis, enrolled in a pregnancy study.

The chain employs TRBV4-3 and TRBJ2-3; 12 bases line up with TRBD2. J lost 0 bases, V lost 1 base, and 5 bases had no gene match. CDR3 length: 18 amino acids. The V gene's germline CDR1 is LGHNA and CDR2 YSLEER. CDR3 region: CASSQVLAGGPSTDTQYF. In DNA, the CDR3 is TGCGCCAGCAGCCAAGTCCTAGCGGGAGGGCCAAGCACAGATACGCAGTATTTT.

The chain joins TRBV7-8 to TRBJ2-5; 11 bases are a match to TRBD2. With 5 bases clipped from V and 3 bases from J, the junction kept 17 bases outside the gene matches. The germline gives CDR1 SGHVS, CDR2 FQNEAQ. The CDR3 totals 19 residues. The CDR3 bases are TGTGCCAGCAGCCACTACGGTAGCGGGAGGGTCCAAAACAAAGAGACCCAGTACTTC. It specifies CASSHYGSGRVQNKETQYF.

The chain carries TRBV9 and TRBJ2-1, with 8 positions matching TRBD1. J gave up 5 bases and V 0 bases, and 7 bases lay outside the gene matches. The CDR3 consists of 16 residues. CDR1 and CDR2 (germline): SGDLS, YYNGEE. The CDR3 DNA reads TGTGCCAGCAGCGTAGGTACAGGGGGTCTTAACAATGAGCAGTTCTTC. This translates into CASSVGTGGLNNEQFF.

The chain employs TRBV11-2 and TRBJ1-1, with a tentative D call TRBD1 (6 bases). From germline, CDR1 is SGHAT and CDR2 FQNNGV. With 5 bases removed from V and 4 bases from J, the gap between germline ends came to 14 bases. The CDR3 runs 14 residues. CDR3 in DNA: TGTGCCAGCAGCCCATACAGGGAGGGCACTGAAGCTTTCTTT. It yields the protein CASSPYREGTEAFF.

The CDR3 reads CASSQDLGRAPSYEQYF. CDR3 sequence (DNA): TGCGCCAGCAGCCAAGATCTCGGGCGGGCCCCCTCCTACGAGCAGTACTTC. The chain uses TRBV4-3 and TRBJ2-7; tentative D call: TRBD2 (5 bases). The CDR3 consists of 17 residues. Germline V CDR1 and CDR2: LGHNA, YSLEER. V was cut by 0 bases and J by 0 bases, with 15 bases left in between.

The chain recombines TRBV5-6 with TRBJ2-7, with 8 nucleotides matching TRBD2. This CDR3 comprises 14 residues. Germline values: CDR1 SGHDT, CDR2 YYEEEE. Losses at the gene ends were 1 base for V and 4 bases for J; bases not matched to a gene: 4. Written as DNA, the CDR3 is TGTGCCAGCAGCTTGCAGCGGGAGATTTACGAGCAGTACTTC. As protein: CASSLQREIYEQYF.

The chain joins TRBV13 to TRBJ2-5; TRBD2 matches at 9 bases. The V and J ends lost 5 bases and 4 bases, in that order; junction bases with no gene match: 5. The CDR3 extends over 14 amino acids. CDR1 is PRHDT and CDR2 is FYEKMQ in the germline V gene (reference sequence). As DNA, the CDR3 is TGTGCCAGCAGCCCCCGTAGCGGGGGAGAGACCCAGTACTTC. This sequence encodes CASSPRSGGETQYF. Full variable domain (remainder filled in from reference TRBV13 and TRBJ2-5): AAGVIQSPRHLIKEKRETATLKCYPIPRHDTVYWYQQGPGQDPQFLISFYEKMQSDKGSIPDRFSAQQFSDYHSELNMSSLELGDSALYFCASSPRSGGETQYFGPGTRLLVL.

The rearrangement links TRBV10-3 to TRBJ2-1, with TRBD2 matching over 9 bases. With 2 bases clipped from V and 5 bases from J, the junction kept 4 bases outside the gene matches. The CDR3 extends over 15 amino acids. Germline V gene sequence: CDR1 ENHRY, CDR2 SYGVKD. The CDR3 region has the DNA TGTGCCATCAGTGAGAATCCTAGCGGGAACAATGAGCAGTTCTTC. This encodes CAISENPSGNNEQFF.

The chain uses TRBV14 and TRBJ2-3; 11 bases map to TRBD2. Germline V gene lookup returns CDR1 SGHDN and CDR2 FVKESK. Trimming at V came to 1 base and at J to 3 bases, leaving 9 bases not matched to a gene. The CDR3 totals 18 residues. CDR3 region: CASSQVMTSGKFTDTQYF. The DNA for the CDR3 is TGTGCCAGCAGCCAAGTGATGACTAGCGGGAAGTTTACAGATACGCAGTATTTT.

This chain connects TRBV5-5 to TRBJ2-5, with 9 bases matching TRBD1. The CDR3 length is 14 residues. After removal of 4 bases from V and 5 bases from J, the junction contained 6 bases not matched to a gene. CDR1 SGHKS and CDR2 YYEKEE come from the germline V gene (reference sequence). The CDR3 spells CASSPGQGGETQYF. For the CDR3, the DNA is TGTGCCAGCAGCCCGGGACAGGGAGGGGAGACCCAGTACTTC.

This sequence joins TRBV9 and TRBJ2-1, with 11 bases that match TRBD2. Germline CDR1 SGDLS, CDR2 YYNGEE. The CDR3 spans 15 residues. The trim removed 3 bases at V and 8 bases at J, leaving 7 bases unmatched. CDR3 sequence reads: CASSGEGTSGDEQFF. The CDR3 region has the DNA TGTGCCAGCAGCGGAGAGGGGACTAGCGGAGATGAGCAGTTCTTC.

This chain joins TRBV6-5 and TRBJ2-7, with a weak D call TRBD1 (5 bases). Germline loops: CDR1 MNHEY, CDR2 SVGAGI. The CDR3 loop spans 13 amino acids. The V gene lost 5 bases and the J gene lost 3 bases, with 11 bases spanning the gap. CDR3 residues: CASSPMTDYEQYF. In DNA, the CDR3 is TGTGCCAGCAGTCCGATGACAGACTACGAGCAGTACTTC.